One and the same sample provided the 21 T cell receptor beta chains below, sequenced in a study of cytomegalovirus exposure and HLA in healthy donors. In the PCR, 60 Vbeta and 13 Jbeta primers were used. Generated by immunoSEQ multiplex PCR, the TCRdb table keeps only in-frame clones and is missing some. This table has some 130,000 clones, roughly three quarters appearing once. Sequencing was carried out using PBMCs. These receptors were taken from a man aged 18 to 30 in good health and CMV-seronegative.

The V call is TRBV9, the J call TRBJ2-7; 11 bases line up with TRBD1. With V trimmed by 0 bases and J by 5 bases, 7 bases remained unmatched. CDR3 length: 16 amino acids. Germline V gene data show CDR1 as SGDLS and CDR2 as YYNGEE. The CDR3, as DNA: TGTGCCAGCAGCGTAGGCTGGACAGGGGGCAGGGACGAGCAGTACTTC. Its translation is CASSVGWTGGRDEQYF.

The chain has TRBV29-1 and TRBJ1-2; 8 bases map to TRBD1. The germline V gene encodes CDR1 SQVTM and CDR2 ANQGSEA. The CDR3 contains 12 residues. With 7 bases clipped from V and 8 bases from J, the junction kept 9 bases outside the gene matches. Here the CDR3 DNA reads TGCAGCGCCGCTGGGCAGGGGGCAGGCTACACCTTC. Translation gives CSAAGQGAGYTF.

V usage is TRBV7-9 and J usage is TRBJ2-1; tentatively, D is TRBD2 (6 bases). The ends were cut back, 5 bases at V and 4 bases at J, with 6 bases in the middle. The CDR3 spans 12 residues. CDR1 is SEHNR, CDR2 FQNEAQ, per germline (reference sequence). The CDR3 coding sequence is TGTGCCAGCAGCGGGAGGTACAATGAGCAGTTCTTC. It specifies CASSGRYNEQFF.

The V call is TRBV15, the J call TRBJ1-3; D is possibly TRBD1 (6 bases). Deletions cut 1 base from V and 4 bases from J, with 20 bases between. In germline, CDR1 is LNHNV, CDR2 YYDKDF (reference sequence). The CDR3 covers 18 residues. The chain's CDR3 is CATSRGEGQIRAGNTIYF. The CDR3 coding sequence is TGTGCCACCAGCAGAGGTGAAGGACAGATAAGAGCCGGAAACACCATATATTTT.

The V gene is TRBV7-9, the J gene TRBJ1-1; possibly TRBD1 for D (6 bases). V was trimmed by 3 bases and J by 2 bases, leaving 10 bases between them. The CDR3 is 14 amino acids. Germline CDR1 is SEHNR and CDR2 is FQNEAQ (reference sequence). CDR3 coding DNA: TGTGCCAGCAGCTTCGACAGGACAAACACTGAAGCTTTCTTT. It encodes CASSFDRTNTEAFF.

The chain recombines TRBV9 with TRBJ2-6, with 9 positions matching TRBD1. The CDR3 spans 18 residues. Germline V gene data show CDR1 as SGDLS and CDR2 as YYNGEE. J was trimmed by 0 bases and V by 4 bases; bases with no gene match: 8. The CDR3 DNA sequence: TGTGCCAGCAGCTTCCGGGACAGGGTTCTCTCTGGGGCCAACGTCCTGACTTTC. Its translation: CASSFRDRVLSGANVLTF.

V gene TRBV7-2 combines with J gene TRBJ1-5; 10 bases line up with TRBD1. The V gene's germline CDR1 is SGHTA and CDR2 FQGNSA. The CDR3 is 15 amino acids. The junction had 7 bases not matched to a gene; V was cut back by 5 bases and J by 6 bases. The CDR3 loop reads CASSLDRGRAQPQHF. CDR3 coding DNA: TGTGCCAGCAGCCTAGACAGGGGGCGAGCTCAGCCCCAGCATTTT.

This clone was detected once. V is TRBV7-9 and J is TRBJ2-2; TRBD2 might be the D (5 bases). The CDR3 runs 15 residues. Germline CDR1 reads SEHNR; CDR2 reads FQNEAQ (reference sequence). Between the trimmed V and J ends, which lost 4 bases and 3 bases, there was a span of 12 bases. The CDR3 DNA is TGTGCCAGCAGCTCCCCAGGAGGCTACACCGGGGAGCTGTTTTTT. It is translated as CASSSPGGYTGELFF.

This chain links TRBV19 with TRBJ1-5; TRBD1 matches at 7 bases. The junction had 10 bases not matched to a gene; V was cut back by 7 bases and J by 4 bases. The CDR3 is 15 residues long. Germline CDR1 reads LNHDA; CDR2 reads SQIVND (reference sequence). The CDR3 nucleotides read TGTGCCAGTACCTGGGGGACAGTTCATAATCAGCCCCAGCATTTT. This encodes CASTWGTVHNQPQHF.

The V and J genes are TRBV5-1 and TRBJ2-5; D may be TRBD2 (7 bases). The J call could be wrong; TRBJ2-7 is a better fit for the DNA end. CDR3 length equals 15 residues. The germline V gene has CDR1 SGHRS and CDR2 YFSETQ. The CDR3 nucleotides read TGCGCCAGCAGCTTAGGGGGGGCTCCCTCCTACGAGCAGTACTTC. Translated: CASSLGGAPSYEQYF.

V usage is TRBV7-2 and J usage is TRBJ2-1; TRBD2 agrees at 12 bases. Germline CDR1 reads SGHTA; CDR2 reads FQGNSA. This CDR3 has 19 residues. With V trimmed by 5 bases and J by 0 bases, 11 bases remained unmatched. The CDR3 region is CASSQKLAGGSRSYNEQFF. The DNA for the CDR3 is TGTGCCAGCAGCCAAAAACTAGCGGGGGGCTCCCGCTCCTACAATGAGCAGTTCTTC.

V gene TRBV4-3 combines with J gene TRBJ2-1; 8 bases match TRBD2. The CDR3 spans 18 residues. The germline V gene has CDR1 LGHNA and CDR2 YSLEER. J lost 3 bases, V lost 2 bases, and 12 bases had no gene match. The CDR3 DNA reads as TGCGCCAGCAGCCAAAGGTTAGCGGGGCCCACTAACTACAATGAGCAGTTCTTC. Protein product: CASSQRLAGPTNYNEQFF.

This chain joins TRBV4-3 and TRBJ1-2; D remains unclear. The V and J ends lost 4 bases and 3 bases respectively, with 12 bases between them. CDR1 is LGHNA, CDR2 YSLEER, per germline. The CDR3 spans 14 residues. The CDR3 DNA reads TGCGCCAGCAGCCTTGTCAACTCCGACTATGGCTACACCTTC. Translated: CASSLVNSDYGYTF.

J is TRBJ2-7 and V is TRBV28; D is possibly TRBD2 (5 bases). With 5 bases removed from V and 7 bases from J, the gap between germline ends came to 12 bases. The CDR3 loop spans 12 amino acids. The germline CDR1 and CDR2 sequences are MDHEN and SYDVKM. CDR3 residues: CASSPLRREQYF. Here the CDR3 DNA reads TGTGCCAGCAGTCCCCTAAGGAGGGAGCAGTACTTC.

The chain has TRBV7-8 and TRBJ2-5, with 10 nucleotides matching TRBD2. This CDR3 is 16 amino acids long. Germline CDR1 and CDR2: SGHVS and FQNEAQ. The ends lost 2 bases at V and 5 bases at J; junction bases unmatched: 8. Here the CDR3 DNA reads TGTGCCAGCAGCTTAAAAAGCGGGGGGGCCGGGGAGACCCAGTACTTC. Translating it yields CASSLKSGGAGETQYF.

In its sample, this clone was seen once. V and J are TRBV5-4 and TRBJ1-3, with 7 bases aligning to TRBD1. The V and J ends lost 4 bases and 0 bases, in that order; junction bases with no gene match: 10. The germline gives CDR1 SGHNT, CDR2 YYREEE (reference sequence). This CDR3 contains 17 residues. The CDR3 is CASSTPPGQNSGNTIYF. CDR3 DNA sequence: TGTGCCAGCAGCACCCCTCCGGGACAGAACTCTGGAAACACCATATATTTT.

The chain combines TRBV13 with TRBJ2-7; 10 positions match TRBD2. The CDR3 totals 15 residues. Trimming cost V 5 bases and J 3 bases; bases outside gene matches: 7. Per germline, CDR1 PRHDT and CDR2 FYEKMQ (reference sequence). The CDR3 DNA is TGTGCCAGCAGCATGCTTAGCGGGGGGCTCTACGAGCAGTACTTC. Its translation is CASSMLSGGLYEQYF. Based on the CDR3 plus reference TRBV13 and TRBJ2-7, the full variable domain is AAGVIQSPRHLIKEKRETATLKCYPIPRHDTVYWYQQGPGQDPQFLISFYEKMQSDKGSIPDRFSAQQFSDYHSELNMSSLELGDSALYFCASSMLSGGLYEQYFGPGTRLTVT.

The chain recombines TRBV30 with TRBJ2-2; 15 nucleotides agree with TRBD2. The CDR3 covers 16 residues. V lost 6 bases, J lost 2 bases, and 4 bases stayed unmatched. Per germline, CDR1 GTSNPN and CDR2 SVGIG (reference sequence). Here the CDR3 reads CACWTSGGANTGELFF. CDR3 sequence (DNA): TGTGCCTGTTGGACTAGCGGGGGGGCTAACACCGGGGAGCTGTTTTTT.

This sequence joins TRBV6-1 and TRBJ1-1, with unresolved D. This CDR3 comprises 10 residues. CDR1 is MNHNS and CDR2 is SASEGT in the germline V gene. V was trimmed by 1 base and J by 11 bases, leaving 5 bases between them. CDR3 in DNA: TGTGCCAGCAGTGAAGAATCGGCTTTCTTT. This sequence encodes CASSEESAFF.

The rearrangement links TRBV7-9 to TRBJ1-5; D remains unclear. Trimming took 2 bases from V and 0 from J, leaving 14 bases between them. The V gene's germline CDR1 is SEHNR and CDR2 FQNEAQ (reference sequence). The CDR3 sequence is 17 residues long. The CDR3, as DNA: TGTGCCAGCAGCTTAATGGTGCCGACTTATAGCAATCAGCCCCAGCATTTT. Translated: CASSLMVPTYSNQPQHF.

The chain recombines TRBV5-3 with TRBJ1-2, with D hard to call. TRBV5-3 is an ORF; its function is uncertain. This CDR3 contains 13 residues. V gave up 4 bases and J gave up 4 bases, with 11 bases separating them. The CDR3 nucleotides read TGTGCCAGAAGCGGCCTTCATCCCTATGGCTACACCTTC. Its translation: CARSGLHPYGYTF.